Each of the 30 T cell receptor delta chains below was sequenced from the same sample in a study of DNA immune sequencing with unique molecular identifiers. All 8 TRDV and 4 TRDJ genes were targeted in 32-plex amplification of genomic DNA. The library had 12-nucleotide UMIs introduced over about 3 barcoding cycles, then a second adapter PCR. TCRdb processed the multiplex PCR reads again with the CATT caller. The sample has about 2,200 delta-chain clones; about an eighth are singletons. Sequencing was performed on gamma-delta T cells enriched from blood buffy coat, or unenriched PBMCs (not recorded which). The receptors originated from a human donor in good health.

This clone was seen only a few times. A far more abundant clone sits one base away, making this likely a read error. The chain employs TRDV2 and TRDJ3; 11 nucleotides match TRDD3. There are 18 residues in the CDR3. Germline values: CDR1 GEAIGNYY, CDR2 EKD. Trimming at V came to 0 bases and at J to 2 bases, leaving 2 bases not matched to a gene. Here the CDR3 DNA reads TGTGCCTGTGACACCTCTGGGGGATACACCTGGGACACCCGACAGATGTTTTTC. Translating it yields CACDTSGGYTWDTRQMFF.

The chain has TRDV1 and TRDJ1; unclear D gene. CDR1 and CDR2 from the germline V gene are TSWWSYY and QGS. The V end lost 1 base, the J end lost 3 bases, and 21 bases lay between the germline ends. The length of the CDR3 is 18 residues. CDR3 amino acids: CALGERPLKRALADKLIF. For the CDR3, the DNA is TGTGCTCTTGGGGAACGGCCCCTCAAGCGGGCTCTGGCCGATAAACTCATCTTT.

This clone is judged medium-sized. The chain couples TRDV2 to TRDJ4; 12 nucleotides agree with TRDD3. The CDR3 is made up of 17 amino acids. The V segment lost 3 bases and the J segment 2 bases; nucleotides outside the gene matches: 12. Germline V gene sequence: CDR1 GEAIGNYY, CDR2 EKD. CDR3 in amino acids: CACDVLPGGYDRRPLIF. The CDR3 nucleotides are TGTGCCTGTGACGTACTGCCTGGGGGATACGACCGGAGACCCCTGATCTTT.

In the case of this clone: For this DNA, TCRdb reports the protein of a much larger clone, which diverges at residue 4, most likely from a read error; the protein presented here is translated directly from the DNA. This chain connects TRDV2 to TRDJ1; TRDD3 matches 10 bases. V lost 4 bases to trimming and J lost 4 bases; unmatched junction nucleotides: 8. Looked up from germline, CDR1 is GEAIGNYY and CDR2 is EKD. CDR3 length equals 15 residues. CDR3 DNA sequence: TGTGCCTGTGAAACCGTTTCTGGGGGATACGATAAACTCATCTTT. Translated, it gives CACETVSGGYDKLIF.

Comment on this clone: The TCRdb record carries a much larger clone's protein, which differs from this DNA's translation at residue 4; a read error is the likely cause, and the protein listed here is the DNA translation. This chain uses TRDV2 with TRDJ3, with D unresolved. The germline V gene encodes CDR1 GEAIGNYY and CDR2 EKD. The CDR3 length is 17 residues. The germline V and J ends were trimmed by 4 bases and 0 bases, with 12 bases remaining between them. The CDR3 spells CACETSPPSWDTRQMFF. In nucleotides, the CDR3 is TGTGCCTGTGAAACATCGCCCCCCTCCTGGGACACCCGACAGATGTTTTTC.

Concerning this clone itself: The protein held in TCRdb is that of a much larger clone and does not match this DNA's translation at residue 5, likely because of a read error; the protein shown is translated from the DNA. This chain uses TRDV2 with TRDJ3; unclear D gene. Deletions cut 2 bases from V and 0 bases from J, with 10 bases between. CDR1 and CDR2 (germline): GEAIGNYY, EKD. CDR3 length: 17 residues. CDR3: CACDISPPSWDTRQMFF. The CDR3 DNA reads TGTGCCTGTGACATATCGCCCCCCTCCTGGGACACCCGACAGATGTTTTTC.

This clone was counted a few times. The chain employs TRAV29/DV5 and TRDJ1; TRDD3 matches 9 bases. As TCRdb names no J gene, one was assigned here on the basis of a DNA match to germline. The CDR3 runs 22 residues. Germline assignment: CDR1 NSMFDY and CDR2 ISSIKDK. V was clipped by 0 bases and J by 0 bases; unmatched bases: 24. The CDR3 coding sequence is TGTGCAGCAAGCGGGATTCCATCACAGTCCATATACTGGGGGAAGTACACCGATAAACTCATCTTT. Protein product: CAASGIPSQSIYWGKYTDKLIF. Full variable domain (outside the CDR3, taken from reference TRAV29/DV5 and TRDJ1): DQQVKQNSPSLSVQEGRISILNCDYTNSMFDYFLWYKKYPAEGPTFLISISSIKDKNEDGRFTVFLNKSAKHLSLHIVPSQPGDSAVYFCAASGIPSQSIYWGKYTDKLIFGKGTRVTVEP.

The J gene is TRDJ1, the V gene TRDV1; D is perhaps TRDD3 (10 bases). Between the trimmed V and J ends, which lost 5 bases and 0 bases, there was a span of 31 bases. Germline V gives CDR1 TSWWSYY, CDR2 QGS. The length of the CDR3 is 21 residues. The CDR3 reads CALGNLAFLRILGDYTDKLIF. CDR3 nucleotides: TGTGCTCTTGGGAACCTCGCCTTCCTACGGATACTGGGGGATTACACCGATAAACTCATCTTT.

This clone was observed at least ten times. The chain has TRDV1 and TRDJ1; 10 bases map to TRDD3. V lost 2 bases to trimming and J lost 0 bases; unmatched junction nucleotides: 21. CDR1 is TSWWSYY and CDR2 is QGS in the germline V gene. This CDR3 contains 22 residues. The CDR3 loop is CALGERAPNYLVLGDDTDKLIF. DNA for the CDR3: TGTGCTCTTGGGGAAAGGGCCCCTAACTATCTAGTACTGGGGGATGACACCGATAAACTCATCTTT.

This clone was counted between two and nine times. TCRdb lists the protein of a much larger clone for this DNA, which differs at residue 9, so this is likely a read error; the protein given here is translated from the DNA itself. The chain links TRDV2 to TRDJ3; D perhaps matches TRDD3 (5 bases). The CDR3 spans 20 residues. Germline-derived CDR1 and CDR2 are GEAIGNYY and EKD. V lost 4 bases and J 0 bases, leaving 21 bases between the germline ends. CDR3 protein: CACDPIVLEESSWDTRQMFF. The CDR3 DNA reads TGTGCCTGTGATCCCATTGTACTGGAGGAAAGCTCCTGGGACACCCGACAGATGTTTTTC.

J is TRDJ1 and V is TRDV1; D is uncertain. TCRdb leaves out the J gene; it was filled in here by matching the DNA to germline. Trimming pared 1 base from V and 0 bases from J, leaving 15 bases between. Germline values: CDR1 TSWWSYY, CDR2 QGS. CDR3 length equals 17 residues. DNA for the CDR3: TGTGCTCTTGGGGAACGTGTAGTGCCGCCCTACACCGATAAACTCATCTTT. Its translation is CALGERVVPPYTDKLIF.

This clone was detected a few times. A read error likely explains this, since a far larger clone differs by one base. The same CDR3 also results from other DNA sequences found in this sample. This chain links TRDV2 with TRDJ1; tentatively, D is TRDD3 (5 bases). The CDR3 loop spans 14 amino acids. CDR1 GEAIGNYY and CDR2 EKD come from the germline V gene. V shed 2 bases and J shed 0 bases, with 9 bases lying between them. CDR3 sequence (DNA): TGTGCCTGTGACAAAGTTGGGGACACCGATAAACTCATCTTT. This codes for CACDKVGDTDKLIF.

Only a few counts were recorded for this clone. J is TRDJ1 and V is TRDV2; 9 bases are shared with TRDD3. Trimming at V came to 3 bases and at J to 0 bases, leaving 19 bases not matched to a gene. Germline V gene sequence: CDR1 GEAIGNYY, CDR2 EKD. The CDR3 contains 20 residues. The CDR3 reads CACDFLSVLGDPNYTDKLIF. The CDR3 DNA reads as TGTGCCTGTGACTTCCTCTCGGTACTGGGGGACCCAAACTACACCGATAAACTCATCTTT.

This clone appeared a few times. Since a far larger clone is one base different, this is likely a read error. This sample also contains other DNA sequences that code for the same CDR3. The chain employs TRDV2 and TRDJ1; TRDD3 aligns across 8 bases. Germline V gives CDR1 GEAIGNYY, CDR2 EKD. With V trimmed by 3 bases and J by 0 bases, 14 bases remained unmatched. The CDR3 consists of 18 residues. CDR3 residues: CACDPVLGGPPYTDKLIF. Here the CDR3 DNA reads TGTGCCTGTGACCCTGTACTGGGGGGCCCTCCGTACACCGATAAACTCATCTTT.

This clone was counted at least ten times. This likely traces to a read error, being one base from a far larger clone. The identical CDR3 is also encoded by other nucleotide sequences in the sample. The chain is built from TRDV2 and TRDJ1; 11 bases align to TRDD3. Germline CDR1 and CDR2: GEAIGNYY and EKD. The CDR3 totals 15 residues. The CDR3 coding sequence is TGTGCTTGTGCCCAACTGGGGGATAGGGACGATAAACTCATCTTT. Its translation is CACAQLGDRDDKLIF.

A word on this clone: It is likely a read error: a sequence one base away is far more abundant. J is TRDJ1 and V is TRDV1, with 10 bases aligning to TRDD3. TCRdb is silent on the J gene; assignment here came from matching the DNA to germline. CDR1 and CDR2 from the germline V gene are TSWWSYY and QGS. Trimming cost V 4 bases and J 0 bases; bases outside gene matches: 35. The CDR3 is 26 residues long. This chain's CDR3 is CALGVLGFLQSLTGGSSSLYTDKLIF. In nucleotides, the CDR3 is TGTGCTCTTGGGGTACTGGGGTTCCTACAGTCCTTAACTGGGGGATCTTCTTCTTTGTACACCGATAAACTCATCTTT.

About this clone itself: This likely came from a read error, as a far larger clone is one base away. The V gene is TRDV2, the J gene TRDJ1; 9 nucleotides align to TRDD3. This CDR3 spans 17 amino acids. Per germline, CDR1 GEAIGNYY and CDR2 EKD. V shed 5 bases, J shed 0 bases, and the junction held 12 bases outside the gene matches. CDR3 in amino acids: CACVTLGDGKYTDKLIF. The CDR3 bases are TGTGCCTGTGTCACTCTGGGGGATGGAAAGTACACCGATAAACTCATCTTT.

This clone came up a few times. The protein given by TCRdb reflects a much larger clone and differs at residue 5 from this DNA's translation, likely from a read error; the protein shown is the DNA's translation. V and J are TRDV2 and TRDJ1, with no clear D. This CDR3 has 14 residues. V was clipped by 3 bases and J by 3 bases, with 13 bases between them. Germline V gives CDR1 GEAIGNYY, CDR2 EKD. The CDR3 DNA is TGTGCCTGTGACGCCGTCGCGCTACCCGATAAACTCATCTTT. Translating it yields CACDAVALPDKLIF.

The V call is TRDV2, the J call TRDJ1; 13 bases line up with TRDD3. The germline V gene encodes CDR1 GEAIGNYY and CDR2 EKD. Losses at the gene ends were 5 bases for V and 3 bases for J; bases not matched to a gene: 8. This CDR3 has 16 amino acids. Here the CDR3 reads CACAQLGDTQADKLIF. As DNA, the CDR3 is TGTGCCTGTGCCCAACTGGGGGATACGCAGGCCGATAAACTCATCTTT.

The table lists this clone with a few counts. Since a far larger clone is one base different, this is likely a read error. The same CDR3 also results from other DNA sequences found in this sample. As DNA, the CDR3 is TGTGCCTGTGACAAAGTGGGGGACACGGATAAACTCATCTTT. It codes for CACDKVGDTDKLIF. The rearrangement uses TRDV2 and TRDJ1; 7 bases line up with TRDD3. The CDR3 covers 14 residues. Germline CDR1 is GEAIGNYY and CDR2 is EKD.

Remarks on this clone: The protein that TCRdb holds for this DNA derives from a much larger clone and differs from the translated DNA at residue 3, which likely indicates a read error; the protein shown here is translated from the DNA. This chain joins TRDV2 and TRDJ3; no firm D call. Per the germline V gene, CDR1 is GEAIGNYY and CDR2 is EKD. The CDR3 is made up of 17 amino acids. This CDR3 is CARDTSPPSWDTRQMFF. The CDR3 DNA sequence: TGTGCCCGTGACACATCGCCCCCCTCCTGGGACACCCGACAGATGTTTTTC.

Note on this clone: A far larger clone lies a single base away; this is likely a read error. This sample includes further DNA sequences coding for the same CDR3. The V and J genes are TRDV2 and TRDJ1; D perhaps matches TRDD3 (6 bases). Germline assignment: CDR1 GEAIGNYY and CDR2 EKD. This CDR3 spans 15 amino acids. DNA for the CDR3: TGTGCCTGTGACACCGTAGGGGGAAACACCGATAAACTGATCTTT. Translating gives CACDTVGGNTDKLIF.

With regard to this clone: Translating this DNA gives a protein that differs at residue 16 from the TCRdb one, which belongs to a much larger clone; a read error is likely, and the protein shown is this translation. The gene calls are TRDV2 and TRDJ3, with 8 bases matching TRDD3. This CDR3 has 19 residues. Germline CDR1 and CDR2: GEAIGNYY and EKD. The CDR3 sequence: CACDTGSWGSSWDTRRMFF. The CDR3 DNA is TGTGCCTGTGACACCGGTAGCTGGGGGAGCTCCTGGGACACCCGACGGATGTTTTTC.

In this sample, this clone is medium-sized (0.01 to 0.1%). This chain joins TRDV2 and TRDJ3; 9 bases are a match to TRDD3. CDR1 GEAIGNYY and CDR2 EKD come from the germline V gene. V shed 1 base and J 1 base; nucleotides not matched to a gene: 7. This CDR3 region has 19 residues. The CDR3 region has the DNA TGTGCCTGTGACACTCTGGGGGATTTAAATTCCTGGGACACCCGACAGATGTTTTTC. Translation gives CACDTLGDLNSWDTRQMFF.

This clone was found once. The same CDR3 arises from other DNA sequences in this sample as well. The CDR3 DNA reads as TGTGCTCTTGGGGTCCCCCGTCCACCGAGGGACTGGGGAGAGCTTAATCCCAAACTCATCTTT. This translates into CALGVPRPPRDWGELNPKLIF. J is TRDJ1 and V is TRDV1; 7 positions match TRDD3. The J gene, missing from TCRdb, was assigned here through DNA to germline matching. V dropped 4 bases and J dropped 8; count of bases not matched to a gene: 31. This CDR3 has 21 residues. From germline, CDR1 is TSWWSYY and CDR2 QGS.

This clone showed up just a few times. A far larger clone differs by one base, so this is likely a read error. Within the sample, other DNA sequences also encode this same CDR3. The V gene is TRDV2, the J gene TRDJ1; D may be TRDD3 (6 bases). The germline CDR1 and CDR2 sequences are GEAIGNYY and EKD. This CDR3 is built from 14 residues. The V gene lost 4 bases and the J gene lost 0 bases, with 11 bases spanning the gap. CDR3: CACDKVGDTDKLIF. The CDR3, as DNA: TGTGCCTGTGATAAAGTGGGGGACACCGATAAACTCATCTTT.

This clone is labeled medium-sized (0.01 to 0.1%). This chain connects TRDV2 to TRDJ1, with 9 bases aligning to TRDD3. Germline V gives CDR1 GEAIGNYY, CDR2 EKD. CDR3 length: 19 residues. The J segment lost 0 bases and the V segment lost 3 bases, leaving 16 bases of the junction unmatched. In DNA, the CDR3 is TGTGCCTGTGACTTACTGGGGGACCATTTTAACAAGCACACCGATAAACTCATCTTT. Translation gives CACDLLGDHFNKHTDKLIF.

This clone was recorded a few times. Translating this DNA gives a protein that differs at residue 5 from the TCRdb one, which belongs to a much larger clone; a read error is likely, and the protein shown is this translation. The CDR3 loop is CACDKLGDGKYTDKLIF. The CDR3 bases are TGTGCCTGTGACAAGCTGGGGGATGGAAAGTACACCGATAAACTCATCTTT. The chain has TRDV2 and TRDJ1; 9 nucleotides agree with TRDD3. Per germline, CDR1 GEAIGNYY and CDR2 EKD. The CDR3 is 17 amino acids. The V gene end was trimmed by 2 bases and the J gene end by 0 bases; junction bases not matched to a gene: 9.

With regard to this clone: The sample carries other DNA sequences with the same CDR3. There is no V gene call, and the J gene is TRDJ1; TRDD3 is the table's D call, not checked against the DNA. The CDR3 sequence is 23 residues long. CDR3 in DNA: TGTGCCTGTGACACCCTAGAAGGCCCGAACCGGTACTGGGGGATGTTGGACACCGATAAACTCATCTTT. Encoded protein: CACDTLEGPNRYWGMLDTDKLIF.

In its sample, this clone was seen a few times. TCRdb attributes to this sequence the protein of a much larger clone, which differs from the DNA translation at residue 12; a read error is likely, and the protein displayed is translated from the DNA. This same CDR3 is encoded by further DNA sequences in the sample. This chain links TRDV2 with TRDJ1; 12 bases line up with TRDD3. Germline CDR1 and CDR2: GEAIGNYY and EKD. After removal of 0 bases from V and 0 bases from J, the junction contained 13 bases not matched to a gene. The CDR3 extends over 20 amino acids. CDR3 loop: CACDTVATGGYRGYTDKLIF. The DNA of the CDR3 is TGTGCCTGTGACACCGTCGCTACTGGGGGATACAGAGGGTACACCGATAAACTCATCTTT.